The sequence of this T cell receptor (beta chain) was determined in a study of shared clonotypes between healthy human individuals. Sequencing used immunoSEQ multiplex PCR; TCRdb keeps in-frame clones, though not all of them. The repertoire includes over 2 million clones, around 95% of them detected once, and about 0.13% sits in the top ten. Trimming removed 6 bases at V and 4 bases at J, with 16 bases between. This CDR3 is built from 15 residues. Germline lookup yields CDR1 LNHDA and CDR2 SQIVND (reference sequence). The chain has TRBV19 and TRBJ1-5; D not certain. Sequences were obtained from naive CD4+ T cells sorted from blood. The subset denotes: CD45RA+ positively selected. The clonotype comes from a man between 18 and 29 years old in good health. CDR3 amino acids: CASREVGGGNQPQHF. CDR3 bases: TGTGCCAGTAGGGAAGTGGGCGGTGGAAATCAGCCCCAGCATTTT.